This T cell receptor beta chain was retrieved from a study of graft-versus-host responses after intestinal transplantation. About the study: Transplants were multivisceral, liver-intestinal, or isolated intestinal. General observations from the study: Early post-transplant falls in HvG clones accompanied the peak levels of circulating GvH clones. Allografts of patients with graft-donor T cell macrochimerism showed high graft-versus-host to host-versus-graft clone ratios.

Concerning this clone: Its target is not known.

Clones were sequenced by immunoSEQ multiplex PCR, and TCRdb holds only the in-frame ones, with some missing. The repertoire has around 64,000 clones, 85% to 95% of them found once; the top ten carry 0.38%. The CDR3 is 12 residues long. Trimming removed 5 bases from V and 2 bases from J, with 5 bases in between. Germline V gene lookup returns CDR1 SGHTA and CDR2 FQGNSA. The sequences come from unstimulated CD4+ T cells sorted from spleen or lymph node cells, collected before transplant. The clonotype originates from a human donor who was the organ donor for an intestinal transplant. This chain joins TRBV7-2 and TRBJ2-3; no clear D gene. CDR3 residues: CASSPYTDTQYF. DNA of the CDR3: TGTGCCAGCAGCCCCTACACAGATACGCAGTATTTT.